This T cell receptor beta chain appears in the sequencing data of a study of response to subunit inactivated influenza vaccine. Points from the study as a whole: Every seasonal influenza vaccination brings in few new T cells, the authors suggested.

TCRdb passed the RT-PCR reads through MiXCR, listing each CDR3 protein once. This table holds around 530,000 distinct CDR3 sequences, 16% found once. The CDR3 is 14 amino acids. V lost 6 bases and J lost 0, with 12 bases in between. Germline CDR1 is SGHAT and CDR2 is FQNNGV. A word on this clonotype: Its antigen is unidentified.

The sample here was CD4+ T cells sorted from PBMCs, taken roughly 24 months after vaccination. The V call is TRBV11-2, the J call TRBJ2-7, with a tentative D call TRBD1 (6 bases). This TCR came from a man aged 50 to 75 who received an inactivated influenza vaccine. The CDR3 here is CASRAGTTSYEQYF. The CDR3 DNA reads as TGTGCCAGCAGAGCCGGGACAACCTCCTACGAGCAGTACTTC.